The clone carrying this TCR beta chain was recorded once. Antigen: not known. The sample belongs to a study of cytomegalovirus exposure and HLA in healthy donors. Whole-study findings and limits: The study labeled 150 to 200 TCR beta chains cytomegalovirus-associated. Three of the chains that were CMV-associated were confirmed in vitro to be specific for CMV antigens.

Trimming cost V 1 base and J 2 bases; bases outside gene matches: 4. This CDR3 is built from 15 residues. The germline V gene has CDR1 SGHAT and CDR2 FQNNGV. Method: immunoSEQ multiplex PCR; TCRdb's copy keeps in-frame clones and lacks some. The sample has 200,000 to 300,000 clones, about 90% seen once; the top ten hold approximately 3.1%. The TCR was taken from a woman aged 30 to 39 in good health and CMV-seronegative. The sequenced sample was PBMCs. The chain couples TRBV11-2 to TRBJ2-7; the match to TRBD2 covers 8 bases. For the CDR3, the DNA is TGTGCCAGCAGCTTAGGTGACGGGAGGGCCTACGAGCAGTACTTC. Amino acids: CASSLGDGRAYEQYF.